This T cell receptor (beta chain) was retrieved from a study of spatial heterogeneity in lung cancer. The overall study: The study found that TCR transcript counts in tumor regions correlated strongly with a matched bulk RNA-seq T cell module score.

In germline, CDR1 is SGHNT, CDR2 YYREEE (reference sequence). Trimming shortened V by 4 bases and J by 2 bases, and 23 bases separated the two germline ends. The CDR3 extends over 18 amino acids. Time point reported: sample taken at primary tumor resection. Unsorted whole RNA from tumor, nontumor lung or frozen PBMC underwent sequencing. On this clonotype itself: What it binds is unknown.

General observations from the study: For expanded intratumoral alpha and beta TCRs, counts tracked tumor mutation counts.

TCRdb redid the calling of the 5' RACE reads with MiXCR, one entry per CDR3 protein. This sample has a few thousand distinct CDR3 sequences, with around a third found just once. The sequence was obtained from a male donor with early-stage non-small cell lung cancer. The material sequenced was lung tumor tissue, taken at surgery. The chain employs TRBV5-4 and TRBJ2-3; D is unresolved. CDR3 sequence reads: CASSRVNQRAAATDTQYF. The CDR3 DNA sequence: TGTGCCAGCAGCAGAGTTAACCAAAGGGCAGCAGCCACAGATACGCAGTATTTT.